The clone carrying this T cell receptor (beta chain) occurred a few times. No antigen is known for it. This CDR3 is built from 13 residues. The V and J ends lost 4 bases and 9 bases, in that order; junction bases with no gene match: 4. Germline-derived CDR1 and CDR2 are MDHEN and SYDVKM. This sample is drawn from a study of T cells in Graves' hyperthyroidism and ophthalmopathy. Broader study findings: Clonotypes that were expanded in thyroid above 0.001 mostly appeared in blood too. Stable hyperthyroidism and ophthalmopathy were separated using 13 V-J signatures.

Fresh 10 ml peripheral blood yielded PBMCs. Amplification of TCR beta CDR3 regions used RNA as the template. Primed by the HTBI set, a first-round RT-PCR was run on the TCR CDR3. One entry per CDR3 protein results from TCRdb running MiXCR on the multiplex PCR reads. This repertoire shows some 300,000 distinct CDR3 sequences, roughly a fifth found once; its top ten account for about 40%. The chain uses TRBV28 and TRBJ2-2; 8 bases map to TRBD2. The TCR sequence derives from a man in his fifties with Graves' ophthalmopathy. Input material: blood. The CDR3 DNA follows: TGTGCCAGCAGTTGGACTAGCCGGCGGGAGCTGTTTTTT. Protein product: CASSWTSRRELFF.